One sample yielded the 14 T cell receptor beta chains listed below, sequenced in a study of T cell responses to AZD1222 COVID-19 vaccine. Here immunoSEQ multiplex PCR was the method, and the copy in TCRdb shows in-frame clones only, minus some. Among 100,000 to 150,000 clones listed, 91% were seen once. The source material was peripheral blood, sampled on day 0 of AZD1222 vaccination. Receptor source: an adult in good health.

The V and J genes are TRBV11-2 and TRBJ2-1; 10 nucleotides line up with TRBD2. Germline lookup yields CDR1 SGHAT and CDR2 FQNNGV. The CDR3 is made up of 15 amino acids. V lost 5 bases and J lost 5; bases outside the gene matches: 6. The CDR3 spells CASSPGLAENNEQFF. The CDR3 bases are TGTGCCAGCAGCCCTGGACTAGCGGAAAACAATGAGCAGTTCTTC. The complete variable domain, with remaining parts taken from reference TRBV11-2 and TRBJ2-1, reads EAGVAQSPRYKIIEKRQSVAFWCNPISGHATLYWYQQILGQGPKLLIQFQNNGVVDDSQLPKDRFSAERLKGVDSTLKIQPAKLEDSAVYLCASSPGLAENNEQFFGPGTRLTVL.

This sequence joins TRBV5-1 and TRBJ1-3; D is possibly TRBD1 (6 bases). Germline assignment: CDR1 SGHRS and CDR2 YFSETQ. The CDR3 contains 15 residues. The V and J ends lost 4 bases and 0 bases respectively, with 11 bases between them. The CDR3 here is CASSTQGFSGNTIYF. In DNA, the CDR3 is TGCGCCAGCAGCACCCAGGGGTTCTCTGGAAACACCATATATTTT.

The chain combines TRBV4-1 with TRBJ1-5; possibly TRBD1 for D (6 bases). The V end was cut by 0 bases, the J end by 8 bases, with 14 bases between. This CDR3 spans 15 amino acids. Germline V gives CDR1 MGHRA, CDR2 YSYEKL. CDR3 bases: TGCGCCAGCAGCCAAGAGGGAAGGGGGATAAAGCCCCAGCATTTT. This codes for CASSQEGRGIKPQHF.

This clone was observed a handful of times. The chain couples TRBV11-2 to TRBJ2-5, with unresolved D. Between the trimmed V and J ends, which lost 7 bases and 7 bases, there was a span of 7 bases. The CDR3 contains 10 residues. The germline V gene has CDR1 SGHAT and CDR2 FQNNGV. CDR3 in amino acids: CASTQRTQYF. In DNA form, the CDR3 reads TGTGCCAGCACCCAACGGACCCAGTACTTC.

The count of this clone is one. The V call is TRBV19, the J call TRBJ1-1; no reliable D call. The germline V and J ends were trimmed by 9 bases and 4 bases, with 18 bases remaining between them. Germline values: CDR1 LNHDA, CDR2 SQIVND (reference sequence). This CDR3 region has 14 residues. CDR3 protein: CASLDPPVVTEAFF. The CDR3, as DNA: TGTGCCAGCTTAGATCCCCCGGTGGTCACTGAAGCTTTCTTT.

This rearrangement joins TRBV7-9 to TRBJ1-5, with 7 nucleotides matching TRBD1. The germline gives CDR1 SEHNR, CDR2 FQNEAQ (reference sequence). The CDR3 is 16 residues long. After removal of 5 bases from V and 5 bases from J, the junction contained 12 bases not matched to a gene. The CDR3 protein is CASSETAGGSHQPQHF. The CDR3 DNA is TGTGCCAGCAGCGAGACGGCAGGGGGAAGCCATCAGCCCCAGCATTTT.

V usage is TRBV19 and J usage is TRBJ1-6, with 7 bases identical to TRBD1. The length of the CDR3 is 14 residues. J lost 5 bases, V lost 8 bases, and 6 bases had no gene match. Looked up from germline, CDR1 is LNHDA and CDR2 is SQIVND (reference sequence). CDR3 sequence (DNA): TGTGCCAGTCGAGGACAGGCCCATAATTCACCCCTCCACTTT. Its translation: CASRGQAHNSPLHF.

The chain recombines TRBV28 with TRBJ2-1; D is ambiguous. The V gene lost 9 bases and the J gene lost 2 bases, with 14 bases spanning the gap. CDR1 MDHEN and CDR2 SYDVKM come from the germline V gene. There are 14 residues in the CDR3. The CDR3 DNA reads TGTGCCAGTCTGGACCCGACCGCCTACAATGAGCAGTTCTTC. It encodes CASLDPTAYNEQFF.

The chain uses TRBV29-1 and TRBJ1-1; 8 positions agree with TRBD1. Trimming took 7 bases from V and 0 from J; bases not matched to a gene: 4. Germline V gives CDR1 SQVTM, CDR2 ANQGSEA. The CDR3 sequence is 13 residues long. The CDR3 sequence is CSGWTGMNTEAFF. The CDR3 coding sequence is TGCAGCGGGTGGACAGGGATGAACACTGAAGCTTTCTTT.

J is TRBJ1-4 and V is TRBV27, with D unresolved. Germline values: CDR1 MNHEY, CDR2 SMNVEV (reference sequence). CDR3 length: 17 residues. V was trimmed by 6 bases and J by 0 bases, leaving 17 bases between them. The CDR3 DNA is TGTGCCAGCAGCCCCACGGTATCGTGGGCAACTAATGAAAAACTGTTTTTT. Translated: CASSPTVSWATNEKLFF.

The chain uses TRBV30 and TRBJ1-1, with a weak D call TRBD1 (6 bases). The germline V and J ends were trimmed by 0 bases and 1 base, with 9 bases remaining between them. This CDR3 is built from 14 residues. CDR1 and CDR2 from the germline V gene are GTSNPN and SVGIG (reference sequence). CDR3 DNA: TGTGCCTGGAGTGTATGGGGGGCGAACACTGAAGCTTTCTTT. It specifies CAWSVWGANTEAFF.

The sample holds one count of this clone. The chain is built from TRBV28 and TRBJ2-7; no clear D. The CDR3 length is 11 residues. Germline CDR1 is MDHEN and CDR2 is SYDVKM. The germline V and J ends were trimmed by 7 bases and 6 bases, with 10 bases remaining between them. CDR3 amino acids: CASTFRSEQYF. CDR3 bases: TGTGCCAGCACTTTTCGGAGCGAGCAGTACTTC.

V usage is TRBV2 and J usage is TRBJ1-2; D is perhaps TRBD1 (5 bases). The ends were cut back, 8 bases at V and 2 bases at J, with 15 bases in the middle. Germline lookup yields CDR1 SNHLY and CDR2 FYNNEI. This CDR3 is built from 14 residues. The CDR3 sequence: CASAGGTLNYGYTF. The DNA of the CDR3 is TGTGCCAGCGCCGGAGGGACCCTGAACTATGGCTACACCTTC.

In DNA form, the CDR3 reads TGTGCCAGCAGCCAAGCGACGAGGGGGCAGTATTTT. This translates into CASSQATRGQYF. The chain combines TRBV3-1 (or the pseudogene TRBV3-2) with TRBJ2-3; the D call may be TRBD1 or TRBD2 (5 bases each). Germline CDR1 is LGHDT and CDR2 is YNNKEL (reference sequence). Trimming left V 1 base short and J 11 bases short, with 10 bases between. CDR3 length equals 12 residues.